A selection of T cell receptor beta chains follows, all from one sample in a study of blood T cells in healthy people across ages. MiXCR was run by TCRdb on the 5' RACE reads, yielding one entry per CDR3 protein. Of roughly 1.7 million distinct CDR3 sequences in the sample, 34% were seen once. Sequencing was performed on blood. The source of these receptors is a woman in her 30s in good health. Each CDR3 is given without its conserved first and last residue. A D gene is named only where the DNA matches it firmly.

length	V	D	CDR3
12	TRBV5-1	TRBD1	ASRPGTGPSPLH
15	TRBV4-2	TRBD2	ASSHPLAGTSTDTQY
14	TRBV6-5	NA	ASSSPLERHSNGQF
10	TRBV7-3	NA	ASGYGTDTQY
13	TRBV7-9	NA	ASSLANGLADTQY
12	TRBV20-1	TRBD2	SALGLADTGELF
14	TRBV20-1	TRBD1	SARDRQGSGTDTQY
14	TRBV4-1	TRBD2	ASSRLAGGHQETQY
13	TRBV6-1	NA	ASSEGFFANEKLF
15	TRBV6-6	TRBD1	AGSTQGARLRHYGYT
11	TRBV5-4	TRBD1	ASSLTGVDTQY
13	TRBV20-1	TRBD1	SARGEGAANYGYT
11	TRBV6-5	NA	ASRSVGGDERY
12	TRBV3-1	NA	ASSQVEDAYEQY
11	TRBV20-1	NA	SASSPSSYEQY
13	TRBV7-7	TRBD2	ATRGLAGGTGELF
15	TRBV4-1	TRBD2	ASSQGLGGGDRNIQY
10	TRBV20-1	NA	SATDGSPGCT
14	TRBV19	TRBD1	ASSIDRDRDNQPQH
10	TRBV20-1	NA	SARGDSYEQY
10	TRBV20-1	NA	SAESQGPEAF
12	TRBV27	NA	ASSFQTMGREQY
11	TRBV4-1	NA	ASSPIVGDEQF
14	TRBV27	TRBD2	ASSLYPGGQFYEQY
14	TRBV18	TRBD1	ASSKNPGQVNSPLH
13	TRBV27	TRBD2	ASSLSSGSYYEQY
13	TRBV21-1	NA	ASSTRLTGNYGYT